This T cell receptor beta chain was sequenced for a study of cytomegalovirus exposure and HLA in healthy donors. The PCR contained 60 Vbeta and 13 Jbeta primers. Clones were sequenced by immunoSEQ multiplex PCR, and TCRdb holds only the in-frame ones, with some missing. The top ten hold 2% to 2.5% of the sample, which has 110,000 or so clones, approximately 81% seen once. Points on this clone: What it binds is unknown.

Whole-study findings and limits: Association of a missense DCLRE1C variant with TCR beta V- and J-gene trimming was reported in a later analysis. Relative to the 666-donor mean, N-insertions were reportedly fewer in an Asian-associated ancestry cluster in a later analysis. Beyond CMV serostatus, there was no information to go on about immune exposure. Across donors, presence/absence analyses took sequencing depth to be roughly uniform.

The CDR3 totals 14 residues. The V end was cut by 4 bases, the J end by 1 base, with 10 bases between. CDR1 and CDR2 from the germline V gene are SGHAT and FQNNGV. The sequence was obtained from a woman between 40 and 55 years old in good health and CMV-seronegative. The chain uses TRBV11-2 and TRBJ2-5; D ambiguous. Input material: PBMCs. In DNA, the CDR3 is TGTGCCAGCAGCTCCGGCGGTCGCCAAGAGACCCAGTACTTC. Protein: CASSSGGRQETQYF.